This TCR beta chain is drawn from a study of cytomegalovirus exposure and HLA in healthy donors. Whether this donor was CMV seropositive was not recorded. The study's findings and limits: V- and J-gene trimming in TCR beta was tied to a missense DCLRE1C variant by an analysis performed later.

In regard to this clone: Its antigen is not identified.

Primers for the PCR totalled 60 Vbeta and 13 Jbeta. Clones were read by immunoSEQ multiplex PCR, and TCRdb kept only the in-frame ones, dropping some. The sample holds about 120,000 clones, roughly 69% seen once. CDR1 SGHVS and CDR2 FQNEAQ come from the germline V gene. The CDR3 extends over 14 amino acids. Trimming pared 4 bases from V and 6 bases from J, leaving 15 bases between. The chain couples TRBV7-8 to TRBJ1-2; D not resolved. The origin of this receptor is a human donor in good health. The sample comprised PBMCs. The DNA for the CDR3 is TGTGCCAGCAGCTCCCTCCAAGCGACGAATGGCTACACCTTC. Its protein product is CASSSLQATNGYTF.